This T cell receptor (beta chain) derives from a study of cytomegalovirus exposure and HLA in healthy donors. Findings and caveats of the study: Exclusion applied to some V segments, including TRBV6-2 and TRBV6-3, as they were indistinguishable.

60 Vbeta and 13 Jbeta primers were used in PCR. The table came from immunoSEQ multiplex PCR; TCRdb's copy has only in-frame clones and leaves some out. Its table records about 160,000 clones. As regards this clone: The antigen is undetermined.

CDR3 size: 15 residues. Between the trimmed V and J ends, which lost 2 bases and 2 bases, there was a span of 10 bases. Germline values: CDR1 MNHNY, CDR2 SVGAGI (reference sequence). This rearrangement joins TRBV6-6 to TRBJ2-1; D unclear. The clonotype was recovered from a man aged 25 to 45 in good health and CMV-seronegative. The sequencing sample was made of PBMCs. The CDR3 region is CASSYPQFAYNEQFF. The CDR3 DNA follows: TGTGCCAGCAGTTACCCCCAGTTTGCCTACAATGAGCAGTTCTTC.